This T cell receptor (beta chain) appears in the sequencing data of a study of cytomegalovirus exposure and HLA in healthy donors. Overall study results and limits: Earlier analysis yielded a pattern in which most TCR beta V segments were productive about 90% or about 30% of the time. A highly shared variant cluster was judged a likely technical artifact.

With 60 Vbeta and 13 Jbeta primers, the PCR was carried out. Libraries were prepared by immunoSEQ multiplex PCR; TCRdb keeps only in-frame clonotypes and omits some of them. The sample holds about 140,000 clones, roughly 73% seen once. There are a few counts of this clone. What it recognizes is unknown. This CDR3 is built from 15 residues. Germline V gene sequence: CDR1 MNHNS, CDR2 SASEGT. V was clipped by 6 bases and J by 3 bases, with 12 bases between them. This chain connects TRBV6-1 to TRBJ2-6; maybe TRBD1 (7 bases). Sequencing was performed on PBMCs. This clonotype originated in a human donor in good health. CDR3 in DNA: TGTGCCAGCAGGACAGGGACTGGTGGGGCCAACGTCCTGACTTTC. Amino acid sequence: CASRTGTGGANVLTF.